These 7 T cell receptor beta chains were all obtained from the same sample, sequenced in a study of beta chain features in type 1 diabetes. These TCRs' antigens remain unknown. General observations from the study: Moderately but significantly shorter TCRB CDR3s were found in Type 1 diabetes patients in all four CD4+ subsets.

Every isolated RNA sample was fully reverse transcribed, so sequencing captured expressed TCRB transcripts. Assay: immunoSEQ multiplex PCR; the TCRdb copy retains only in-frame clones and omits some. The sample consists of a few hundred thousand clones, around 21% of them appearing once. Sequencing input: naive CD4+ T cells from blood. The receptors were sampled from a woman aged 40 to 49 with type 1 diabetes.

In its sample, this clone was seen a few times. The genes are TRBV7-9 and TRBJ2-3, with a weak D call TRBD2 (6 bases). Per the germline V gene, CDR1 is SEHNR and CDR2 is FQNEAQ (reference sequence). Trimming took 4 bases from V and 4 from J, leaving 9 bases between them. The CDR3 spans 13 residues. CDR3 in amino acids: CASSSGTPDTQYF. DNA for the CDR3: TGTGCCAGCAGCTCCGGGACTCCAGATACGCAGTATTTT.

The chain is built from TRBV29-1 and TRBJ2-5, with TRBD2 matching 10 bases. V was clipped by 1 base and J by 2 bases; unmatched bases: 10. CDR1 and CDR2 from the germline V gene are SQVTM and ANQGSEA. The CDR3 consists of 17 residues. The CDR3 bases are TGCAGCGTTGAAGGGTTAGGCGATAGCGGGGGGCAAGAGACCCAGTACTTC. Translating it yields CSVEGLGDSGGQETQYF.

This clone was counted between two and nine times. The rearrangement joins TRBV9 to TRBJ1-2; D is perhaps TRBD1 (5 bases). This CDR3 contains 14 residues. The V end was cut by 2 bases, the J end by 8 bases, with 16 bases between. Germline CDR1 SGDLS, CDR2 YYNGEE. This chain's CDR3 is CASSVGGGMVGYTF. The CDR3 DNA reads TGTGCCAGCAGCGTCGGGGGGGGAATGGTCGGCTACACCTTC. Based on the CDR3 plus reference TRBV9 and TRBJ1-2, the full variable domain is DSGVTQTPKHLITATGQRVTLRCSPRSGDLSVYWYQQSLDQGLQFLIQYYNGEERAKGNILERFSAQQFPDLHSELNLSSLELGDSALYFCASSVGGGMVGYTFGSGTRLTVV.

CDR3 residues: CASSTSGQGLSPLHF. The CDR3 DNA is TGTGCCAGCAGCACCTCGGGACAGGGACTTTCACCCCTCCACTTT. V is TRBV7-9 and J is TRBJ1-6; TRBD1 agrees at 9 bases. The germline CDR1 and CDR2 sequences are SEHNR and FQNEAQ (reference sequence). This CDR3 is 15 amino acids long. With 5 bases clipped from V and 9 bases from J, the junction kept 8 bases outside the gene matches.

In its sample, this clone was seen a few times. The rearrangement links TRBV5-1 to TRBJ2-3; no reliable D call. Deletions cut 1 base from V and 1 base from J, with 10 bases between. Germline V lookup: CDR1 SGHRS, CDR2 YFSETQ. This CDR3 is built from 15 residues. This CDR3 reads CASSLTERGTDTQYF. The CDR3 region has the DNA TGCGCCAGCAGCTTGACGGAGCGTGGCACAGATACGCAGTATTTT.

This clone was detected only a few times. The rearrangement joins TRBV30 to TRBJ2-1; D might be TRBD1 (7 bases). CDR3 length: 15 amino acids. V lost 2 bases and J 3 bases, leaving 14 bases between the germline ends. Germline CDR1 and CDR2: GTSNPN and SVGIG (reference sequence). CDR3 in DNA: TGTGCCTGGAGTCAGTCAGGGGGACTCTACAATGAGCAGTTCTTC. This sequence encodes CAWSQSGGLYNEQFF.

The gene calls are TRBV19 and TRBJ2-1, with 8 bases aligning to TRBD2. The CDR3 spans 16 residues. The junction had 11 bases not matched to a gene; V was cut back by 9 bases and J by 1 base. The germline V gene encodes CDR1 LNHDA and CDR2 SQIVND (reference sequence). CDR3 sequence (DNA): TGTGCCAGCACACCGCTAGCGGGTAATTCCTACAATGAGCAGTTCTTC. As protein: CASTPLAGNSYNEQFF. Drawing the rest from reference TRBV19 and TRBJ2-1, the complete variable domain is DGGITQSPKYLFRKEGQNVTLSCEQNLNHDAMYWYRQDPGQGLRLIYYSQIVNDFQKGDIAEGYSVSREKKESFPLTVTSAQKNPTAFYLCASTPLAGNSYNEQFFGPGTRLTVL.